The 31 T cell receptor beta chains listed next were all sequenced from one sample in a study of T cells in Graves' hyperthyroidism and ophthalmopathy. Using RNA transcripts as the source, TCR beta CDR3 regions were amplified. The HTBI primer set served for first-round RT-PCR of the TCR CDR3. A single record per CDR3 protein comes from TCRdb applying MiXCR to the multiplex PCR reads. The sample gives more than 300,000 distinct CDR3 sequences, about 15% of which show up once; approximately 10% is in the top ten. The sequencing input was blood. These receptors were collected from a woman aged 60-70 years with Graves' hyperthyroidism.

In its sample, this clonotype was seen many times. The chain combines TRBV7-2 with TRBJ1-2; 8 bases match TRBD1. The germline V gene has CDR1 SGHTA and CDR2 FQGNSA. CDR3 length: 15 residues. J was trimmed by 6 bases and V by 3 bases; bases with no gene match: 9. The CDR3 DNA reads as TGTGCCAGCAGCTTCGGAACAGGGGGAAGTAATGGCTACACCTTC. Its protein is CASSFGTGGSNGYTF.

This clonotype was observed many times. V usage is TRBV6-1 and J usage is TRBJ1-3; tentative D call: TRBD1 (6 bases). The CDR3 contains 15 residues. Trimming removed 9 bases at V and 4 bases at J, with 19 bases between. Per the germline V gene, CDR1 is MNHNS and CDR2 is SASEGT. The DNA of the CDR3 is TGTGCCAGTCGACAGGAATCCTCTGGGGGAAACACCATATATTTT. It encodes CASRQESSGGNTIYF.

Many counts were recorded for this clonotype. The CDR3 DNA reads TGTGCCAGCAGCTCAAGGCCGGGACTAGCGACCAAAAACATTCAGTACTTC. This translates into CASSSRPGLATKNIQYF. The chain couples TRBV7-9 to TRBJ2-4, with 10 bases lining up with TRBD2. Germline CDR1 and CDR2: SEHNR and FQNEAQ (reference sequence). This CDR3 region has 17 residues. The trim removed 4 bases at V and 2 bases at J, leaving 8 bases unmatched.

At least ten counts were recorded for this clonotype. This chain links TRBV30 with TRBJ2-4; the D gene is possibly TRBD2 (5 bases). Trimming took 7 bases from V and 5 from J, leaving 15 bases between them. CDR1 and CDR2 (germline): GTSNPN, SVGIG (reference sequence). This CDR3 is 13 amino acids long. CDR3 sequence (DNA): TGTGCCTCCTTGTCGGGAACACAAAACATTCAGTACTTC. This codes for CASLSGTQNIQYF.

This clonotype appeared a few times. The junction departs from the called germline gene at one end, perhaps through a read error. This chain connects TRBV18 to TRBJ2-5; TRBD2 matches at 7 bases. Per the germline V gene, CDR1 is KGHSH and CDR2 is LQKENI. The CDR3 is 17 residues long. CDR3 sequence: CASSPQTSTTGGETQYF. The CDR3 DNA follows: TGTGCCAGCTCCCCACAGACTAGCACCACGGGAGGAGAGACCCAGTACTTC.

Many counts were recorded for this clonotype. The rearrangement joins TRBV4-1 to TRBJ1-2, with D maybe TRBD1 (6 bases). The CDR3 length is 15 residues. V was cut by 3 bases and J by 4 bases, with 15 bases left in between. Germline loops: CDR1 MGHRA, CDR2 YSYEKL. CDR3 protein: CASSQQLQGGYGYTF. CDR3 in DNA: TGCGCCAGCAGCCAGCAGCTACAGGGCGGCTATGGCTACACCTTC.

This clonotype was seen more than once but under ten times. The V and J genes are TRBV7-8 and TRBJ2-1; D is tentatively TRBD1 or TRBD2 (5 bases each). The CDR3 is made up of 15 amino acids. Germline V gene lookup returns CDR1 SGHVS and CDR2 FQNEAQ. V lost 5 bases and J lost 0, with 11 bases in between. CDR3 in DNA: TGTGCCAGCAGCGTGAGGGGTAGCTCCTACAATGAGCAGTTCTTC. It is translated as CASSVRGSSYNEQFF.

This clonotype appeared many times. This chain joins TRBV28 and TRBJ2-4; no reliable D call. This CDR3 has 16 residues. The V and J ends lost 5 bases and 2 bases respectively, with 16 bases between them. The germline CDR1 and CDR2 sequences are MDHEN and SYDVKM. The CDR3 DNA follows: TGTGCCAGCAGTCCCGCCCCACTGGTAACCAAAAACATTCAGTACTTC. Its translation is CASSPAPLVTKNIQYF.

This clonotype was counted many times. V gene TRBV7-6 combines with J gene TRBJ2-1; 16 bases fit TRBD2. Germline lookup yields CDR1 SGHVS and CDR2 FNYEAQ. Trimming at V came to 2 bases and at J to 7 bases, leaving 8 bases not matched to a gene. CDR3 length: 18 amino acids. CDR3 sequence: CASSLIRGTSGRGNEQFF. CDR3 coding DNA: TGTGCCAGCAGCTTAATCAGGGGGACTAGCGGGAGGGGGAATGAGCAGTTCTTC.

This sequence joins TRBV7-9 and TRBJ2-2; 9 bases map to TRBD1. V lost 5 bases, J lost 6 bases, and 7 bases stayed unmatched. CDR3 length: 15 residues. Germline values: CDR1 SEHNR, CDR2 FQNEAQ (reference sequence). As DNA, the CDR3 is TGTGCCAGCAGCCCGGGCTGGACAGGGGCCGGGGAGCTGTTTTTT. Protein product: CASSPGWTGAGELFF.

This sequence joins TRBV12-3 or TRBV12-4 and TRBJ1-2; D is perhaps TRBD1 (5 bases). This CDR3 is 16 amino acids long. The germline V and J ends were trimmed by 6 bases and 0 bases, with 17 bases remaining between them. CDR3 region: CASRLGGALTNYGYTF. The DNA of the CDR3 is TGTGCCAGCAGGCTGGGGGGTGCCCTCACTAACTATGGCTACACCTTC.

There are many counts of this clonotype. The chain recombines TRBV29-1 with TRBJ2-7; D tentatively reads TRBD1 or TRBD2 (6 bases each). V was trimmed by 7 bases and J by 4 bases, leaving 20 bases between them. The germline gives CDR1 SQVTM, CDR2 ANQGSEA. This CDR3 contains 14 residues. The CDR3 DNA is TGCAGCGGGGGAGCGGGCAGGGGACCTTACGAGCAGTACTTC. Its protein is CSGGAGRGPYEQYF.

The gene calls are TRBV11-3 and TRBJ2-7; D unclear. The better agreement between TRBJ2-1 and the DNA end casts doubt on the J call. The V gene's germline CDR1 is SGHNT and CDR2 YENEEA. This CDR3 is 15 amino acids long. CDR3: CASSRVGPRSYEQFF. The CDR3, as DNA: TGTGCCAGCAGCCGCGTAGGACCGCGCTCCTACGAGCAGTTCTTC.

The genes are TRBV29-1 and TRBJ2-7, with a possible D match to TRBD1 (5 bases). This CDR3 region has 11 residues. Per germline, CDR1 SQVTM and CDR2 ANQGSEA. V was clipped by 4 bases and J by 5 bases, with 9 bases between them. For the CDR3, the DNA is TGCAGCGTTGGCCAGGGTGACGAGCAGTACTTC. As protein: CSVGQGDEQYF.

This clonotype was observed at least ten times. The chain is built from TRBV2 and TRBJ2-5; D perhaps matches TRBD1 (6 bases). V was cut by 3 bases and J by 4 bases, with 9 bases left in between. The germline CDR1 and CDR2 sequences are SNHLY and FYNNEI. The CDR3 is 13 residues long. CDR3 sequence reads: CASSDGGGETQYF. As DNA, the CDR3 is TGTGCCAGCAGTGATGGGGGCGGAGAGACCCAGTACTTC.

This clonotype was detected ten times or more. The chain combines TRBV27 with TRBJ1-2; tentative D call: TRBD1 (6 bases). The V and J ends lost 5 bases and 2 bases respectively, with 15 bases between them. Per germline, CDR1 MNHEY and CDR2 SMNVEV (reference sequence). There are 15 residues in the CDR3. This CDR3 is CASSAFGGRNYGYTF. The CDR3 bases are TGTGCCAGCAGTGCTTTTGGGGGGCGCAACTATGGCTACACCTTC.

The sample holds many counts of this clonotype. The V and J genes are TRBV7-9 and TRBJ1-1; D unclear. In germline, CDR1 is SEHNR, CDR2 FQNEAQ (reference sequence). CDR3 size: 15 residues. The V and J ends lost 0 bases and 1 base respectively, with 9 bases between them. CDR3 sequence (DNA): TGTGCCAGCAGCTTAGCCCTCTCGGGGAACACTGAAGCTTTCTTT. Amino acid sequence: CASSLALSGNTEAFF. Combining the CDR3 with reference TRBV7-9 and TRBJ1-1 gives the whole variable domain DTGVSQNPRHKITKRGQNVTFRCDPISEHNRLYWYRQTLGQGPEFLTYFQNEAQLEKSRLLSDRFSAERPKGSFSTLEIQRTEQGDSAMYLCASSLALSGNTEAFFGQGTRLTVV.

This clonotype has more than one count but fewer than ten. The rearrangement links TRBV27 to TRBJ2-7; 14 nucleotides align to TRBD2. J was trimmed by 7 bases and V by 5 bases; bases with no gene match: 10. Germline V CDR1 and CDR2: MNHEY, SMNVEV (reference sequence). This CDR3 region has 16 residues. CDR3 protein: CASSIGTSGSTREQYF. As DNA, the CDR3 is TGTGCCAGCAGTATAGGGACTAGCGGGAGTACTAGGGAGCAGTACTTC.

This clonotype was recorded many times. V and J are TRBV7-9 and TRBJ2-3; no reliable D call. The CDR3 consists of 14 residues. V was trimmed by 8 bases and J by 0 bases, leaving 12 bases between them. The germline gives CDR1 SEHNR, CDR2 FQNEAQ (reference sequence). The CDR3 reads CASVMDASTDTQYF. The CDR3 nucleotides read TGTGCCAGCGTCATGGATGCGAGCACAGATACGCAGTATTTT.

There are many counts of this clonotype. The chain combines TRBV18 with TRBJ2-1, with TRBD1 matching over 7 bases. Germline V gene lookup returns CDR1 KGHSH and CDR2 LQKENI. The length of the CDR3 is 15 residues. The trim removed 0 bases at V and 4 bases at J, leaving 3 bases unmatched. The CDR3 region is CASSPPTGAYNEQFF. In DNA, the CDR3 is TGTGCCAGCTCACCACCCACAGGGGCATACAATGAGCAGTTCTTC.

A few counts support this clonotype. The V gene is TRBV20-1, the J gene TRBJ1-4, with a possible D match to TRBD1 (5 bases). The ends were cut back, 0 bases at V and 5 bases at J, with 13 bases in the middle. CDR1 is DFQATT and CDR2 is SNEGSKA in the germline V gene (reference sequence). The CDR3 extends over 15 amino acids. The CDR3 is CSARDLGAGNEKLFF. The DNA for the CDR3 is TGCAGTGCTAGAGATCTCGGGGCGGGAAATGAAAAACTGTTTTTT.

This clonotype appeared many times. The chain combines TRBV20-1 with TRBJ1-1; 10 bases line up with TRBD1. The V gene's germline CDR1 is DFQATT and CDR2 SNEGSKA (reference sequence). Trimming at V came to 2 bases and at J to 1 base, leaving 4 bases not matched to a gene. This CDR3 is built from 15 residues. The CDR3 spells CSARPTGGSNTEAFF. DNA of the CDR3: TGCAGTGCTAGACCGACAGGGGGCTCGAACACTGAAGCTTTCTTT.

This clonotype was seen more than once but under ten times. Germline and junction disagree at one end, which may indicate a read error. The genes are TRBV18 and TRBJ2-1; D ambiguous. There are 16 residues in the CDR3. The V gene's germline CDR1 is KGHSH and CDR2 LQKENI. The CDR3 protein is CASSPPGRYSYSEQFF. CDR3 sequence (DNA): TGTGCCAGCTCACCACCGGGCCGTTACTCCTACAGTGAGCAGTTCTTC.

This clonotype was seen ten or more times. This sequence joins TRBV7-9 and TRBJ1-4; no reliable D call. V lost 3 bases and J 3 bases, leaving 5 bases between the germline ends. This CDR3 spans 13 amino acids. The germline gives CDR1 SEHNR, CDR2 FQNEAQ (reference sequence). In nucleotides, the CDR3 is TGTGCCAGCAGCTTTACAGCTAATGAAAAACTGTTTTTT. Protein product: CASSFTANEKLFF.

This clonotype was detected many times. The chain carries TRBV20-1 and TRBJ2-2; no clear D gene. The V and J ends lost 3 bases and 2 bases respectively, with 4 bases between them. This CDR3 is 12 amino acids long. Germline V gene lookup returns CDR1 DFQATT and CDR2 SNEGSKA (reference sequence). For the CDR3, the DNA is TGCAGTGCTAGGGGAAACACCGGGGAGCTGTTTTTT. It encodes CSARGNTGELFF.

The table lists this clonotype with many counts. The J gene is TRBJ1-1, the V gene TRBV12-3 or TRBV12-4; a possible D gene is TRBD1 (6 bases). The CDR3 is 14 amino acids. V lost 2 bases and J lost 5, with 12 bases in between. CDR3 amino acids: CASSLTGTQTEAFF. CDR3 DNA sequence: TGTGCCAGCAGTTTAACAGGGACCCAGACTGAAGCTTTCTTT.

This clonotype was counted ten times or more. The chain combines TRBV5-5 with TRBJ2-3; TRBD2 matches 12 bases. The V gene's germline CDR1 is SGHKS and CDR2 YYEKEE (reference sequence). The junction had 9 bases not matched to a gene; V was cut back by 4 bases and J by 6 bases. The CDR3 extends over 16 amino acids. The CDR3 sequence is CASSHFASGRADTQYF. DNA of the CDR3: TGTGCCAGCAGCCATTTCGCTAGCGGGAGGGCTGATACGCAGTATTTT.

Ten or more counts support this clonotype. This chain connects TRBV12-3 or TRBV12-4 to TRBJ1-1, with D possibly matching TRBD1 (5 bases). V was shortened by 6 bases and J by 1 base, with 15 bases between the two germline ends. This CDR3 comprises 15 residues. The CDR3 loop reads CASSRPGGGNTEAFF. The DNA of the CDR3 is TGTGCCAGCAGCCGACCGGGGGGGGGGAACACTGAAGCTTTCTTT.

This clonotype was detected ten times or more. For the CDR3, the DNA is TGCGCCAGCAGCTCACATGGGGGGCGCGAGGATTGGGCTGAAGCTTTCTTT. This gives the protein CASSSHGGREDWAEAFF. This chain uses TRBV5-1 with TRBJ1-1; possible D gene TRBD1, 6 bases. The CDR3 has 17 amino acids. CDR1 is SGHRS, CDR2 YFSETQ, per germline. V shed 3 bases and J shed 6 bases, with 24 bases lying between them. The full variable domain, its missing parts supplied by reference TRBV5-1 and TRBJ1-1, is KAGVTQTPRYLIKTRGQQVTLSCSPISGHRSVSWYQQTPGQGLQFLFEYFSETQRNKGNFPGRFSGRQFSNSRSEMNVSTLELGDSALYLCASSSHGGREDWAEAFFGQGTRLTVV.

This clonotype was counted at least ten times. The genes are TRBV12-3 or TRBV12-4 and TRBJ1-4, with D unclear. Trimming stripped 2 bases from V and 12 bases from J, with 19 bases between. This CDR3 is 15 amino acids long. The CDR3 sequence: CASSLSPGPPWELFF. For the CDR3, the DNA is TGTGCCAGCAGTTTATCTCCCGGACCGCCTTGGGAACTGTTTTTT.

This clonotype has just a few counts. The CDR3: CASSQQRGAETQYF. The DNA for the CDR3 is TGTGCCAGCAGCCAGCAACGAGGGGCAGAGACCCAGTACTTC. The V gene is TRBV4-2, the J gene TRBJ2-5; the D call may be TRBD1 or TRBD2 (5 bases each). The CDR3 has 14 residues. The V and J ends lost 3 bases and 4 bases respectively, with 12 bases between them. The germline V gene encodes CDR1 LGHNA and CDR2 YNFKEQ.